This T cell receptor beta chain was profiled in a study of shared clonotypes between healthy human individuals. The CDR3 has 15 residues. Trimming at V came to 5 bases and at J to 7 bases, leaving 10 bases not matched to a gene. The germline V gene has CDR1 SGHAT and CDR2 FQNNGV. Profiled with immunoSEQ multiplex PCR; TCRdb holds only in-frame clones, not every one. The table records 560,000 or so clones, roughly 96% of them present only once. Naive CD8 cells lacked CD45RO, underwent positive selection for CCR7 and left out terminally differentiated effector memory CD45RA+ cells. The sequencing input was naive CD8+ T cells sorted from blood. V is TRBV11-2 and J is TRBJ2-1, with 8 bases identical to TRBD1. This clonotype was obtained from a woman under 40 in good health. The CDR3 is CASSSWTGPPNEQFF. CDR3 in DNA: TGTGCCAGCAGCAGTTGGACAGGGCCGCCGAATGAGCAGTTCTTC.